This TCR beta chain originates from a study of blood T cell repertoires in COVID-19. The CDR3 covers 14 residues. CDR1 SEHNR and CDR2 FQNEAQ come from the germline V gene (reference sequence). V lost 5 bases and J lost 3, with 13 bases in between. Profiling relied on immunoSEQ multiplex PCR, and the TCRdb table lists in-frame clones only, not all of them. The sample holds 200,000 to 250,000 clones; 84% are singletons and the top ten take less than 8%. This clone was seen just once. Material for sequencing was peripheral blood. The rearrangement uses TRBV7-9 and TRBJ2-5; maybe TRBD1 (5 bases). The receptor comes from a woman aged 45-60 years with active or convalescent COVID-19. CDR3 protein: CASSLWQGKETQYF. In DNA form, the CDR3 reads TGTGCCAGCAGCCTGTGGCAGGGAAAAGAGACCCAGTACTTC.